Sequencing of this T cell receptor (beta chain) was carried out in a study of blood T cell repertoires in COVID-19. Repertoires were generated with immunoSEQ multiplex PCR, while TCRdb's copy carries only in-frame clones and drops some. The table has 130,000 to 150,000 clones, roughly 90% seen once. Participants spanned ages about 18 to 95 years and resided in about 25 US areas. The CDR3 sequence is 17 residues long. Germline V gene lookup returns CDR1 SGHVS and CDR2 FNYEAQ. V gave up 1 base and J gave up 6 bases; unmatched junction bases: 10. This sequence joins TRBV7-6 and TRBJ2-2, with 8 bases lining up with TRBD2. The origin of this receptor is a woman in her 30s with acute COVID-19. The sequenced material came from PBMCs or T cells enriched from blood (not recorded which). The CDR3 DNA sequence: TGTGCCAGCAGCTTAGGTCCTAGCGGGCCTCAGCCCGGGGAGCTGTTTTTT. Translated, it gives CASSLGPSGPQPGELFF.